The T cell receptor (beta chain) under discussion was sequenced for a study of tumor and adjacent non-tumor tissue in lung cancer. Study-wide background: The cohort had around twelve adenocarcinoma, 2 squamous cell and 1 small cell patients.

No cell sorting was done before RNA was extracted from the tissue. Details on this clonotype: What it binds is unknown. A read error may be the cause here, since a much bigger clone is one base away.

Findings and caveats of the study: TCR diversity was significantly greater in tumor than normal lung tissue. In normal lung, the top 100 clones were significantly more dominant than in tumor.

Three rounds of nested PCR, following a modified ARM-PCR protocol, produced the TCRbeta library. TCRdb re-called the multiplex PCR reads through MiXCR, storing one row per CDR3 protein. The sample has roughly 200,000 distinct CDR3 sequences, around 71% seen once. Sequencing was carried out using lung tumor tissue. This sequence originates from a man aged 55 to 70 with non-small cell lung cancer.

The CDR3 nucleotides read TGCAGTGCTTCAATCGCCCATAGCACAGATACGCAGTATTTT. Translating gives CSASIAHSTDTQYF. The chain carries TRBV20-1 and TRBJ2-3; no definite D call. The germline V and J ends were trimmed by 5 bases and 0 bases, with 12 bases remaining between them. This CDR3 comprises 14 residues. Germline values: CDR1 DFQATT, CDR2 SNEGSKA (reference sequence).